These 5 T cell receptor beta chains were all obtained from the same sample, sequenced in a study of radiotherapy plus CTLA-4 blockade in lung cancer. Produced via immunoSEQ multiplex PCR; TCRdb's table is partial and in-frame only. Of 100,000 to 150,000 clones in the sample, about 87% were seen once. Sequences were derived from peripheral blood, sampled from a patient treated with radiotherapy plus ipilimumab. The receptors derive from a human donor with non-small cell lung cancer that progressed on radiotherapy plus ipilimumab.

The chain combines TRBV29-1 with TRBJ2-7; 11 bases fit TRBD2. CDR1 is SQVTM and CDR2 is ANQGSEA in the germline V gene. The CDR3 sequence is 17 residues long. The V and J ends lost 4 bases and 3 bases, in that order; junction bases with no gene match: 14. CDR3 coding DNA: TGCAGCGTTGGGACTAGCGGGCTTTCCTCAAACCGCTACGAGCAGTACTTC. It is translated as CSVGTSGLSSNRYEQYF.

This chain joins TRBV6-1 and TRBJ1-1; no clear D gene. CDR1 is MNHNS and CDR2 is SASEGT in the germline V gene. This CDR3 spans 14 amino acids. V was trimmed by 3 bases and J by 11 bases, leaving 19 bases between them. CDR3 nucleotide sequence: TGTGCCAGCAGTGAGCCCCGAGTCCGAGCAGTGGCTTTCTTT. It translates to CASSEPRVRAVAFF.

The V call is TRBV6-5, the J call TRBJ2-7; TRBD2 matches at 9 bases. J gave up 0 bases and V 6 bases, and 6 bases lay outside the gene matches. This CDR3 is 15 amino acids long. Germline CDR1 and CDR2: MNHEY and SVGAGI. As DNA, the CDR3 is TGTGCCAGCAGCAGCCTTAGCGGGAGCTCCTACGAGCAGTACTTC. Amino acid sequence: CASSSLSGSSYEQYF.

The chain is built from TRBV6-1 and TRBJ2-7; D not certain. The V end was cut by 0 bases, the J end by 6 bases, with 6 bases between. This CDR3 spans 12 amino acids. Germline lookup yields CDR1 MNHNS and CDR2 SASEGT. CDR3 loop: CASSEAFTEQYF. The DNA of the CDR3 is TGTGCCAGCAGTGAAGCCTTTACCGAGCAGTACTTC.

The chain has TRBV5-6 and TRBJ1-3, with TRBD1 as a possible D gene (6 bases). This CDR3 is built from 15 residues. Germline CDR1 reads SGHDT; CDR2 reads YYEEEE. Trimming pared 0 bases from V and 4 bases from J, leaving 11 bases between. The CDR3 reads CASSLGGARGNTIYF. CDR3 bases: TGTGCCAGCAGCTTGGGGGGGGCGAGAGGAAACACCATATATTTT.